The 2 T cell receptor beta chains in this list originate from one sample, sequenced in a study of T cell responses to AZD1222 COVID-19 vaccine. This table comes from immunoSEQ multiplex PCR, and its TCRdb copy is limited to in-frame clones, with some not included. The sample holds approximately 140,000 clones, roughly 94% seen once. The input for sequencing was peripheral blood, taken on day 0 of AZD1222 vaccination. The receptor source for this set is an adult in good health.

This chain's CDR3 is CASRPGTSAGELFF. CDR3 nucleotides: TGTGCCAGCAGGCCGGGGACTAGCGCCGGGGAGCTGTTTTTT. This chain joins TRBV28 and TRBJ2-2; 10 nucleotides line up with TRBD2. After removal of 6 bases from V and 6 bases from J, the junction contained 4 bases not matched to a gene. This CDR3 spans 14 amino acids. Per the germline V gene, CDR1 is MDHEN and CDR2 is SYDVKM.

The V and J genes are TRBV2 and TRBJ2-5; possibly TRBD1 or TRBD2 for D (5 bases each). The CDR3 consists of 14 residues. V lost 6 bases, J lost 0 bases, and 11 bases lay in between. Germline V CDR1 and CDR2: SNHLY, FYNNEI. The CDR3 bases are TGTGCCAGCAGCCCGGGACGCCACCAAGAGACCCAGTACTTC. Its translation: CASSPGRHQETQYF. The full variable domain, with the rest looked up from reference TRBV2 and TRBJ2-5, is EPEVTQTPSHQVTQMGQEVILRCVPISNHLYFYWYRQILGQKVEFLVSFYNNEISEKSEIFDDQFSVERPDGSNFTLKIRSTKLEDSAMYFCASSPGRHQETQYFGPGTRLLVL.